These 15 T cell receptor beta chains were all obtained from the same sample, sequenced in a study of immune heterogeneity within non-small cell lung tumors. TCRs were amplified from about 620 ng gDNA of bulk tumor per sample. Several biopsies were collected from each primary tumor during surgery. They were spaced as far apart as possible within the tumor mass. These patients got curative surgery after being newly diagnosed with untreated non-small cell lung cancer. Amplification of TCR beta CDR3 was performed by multiplex PCR with 32 V and 13 J primers. TCRdb reprocessed the multiplex PCR reads with MiXCR, giving one entry per CDR3 protein. The data show some 14,000 distinct CDR3 sequences, about 30% seen once. The specimen sequenced was lung tumor tissue. Receptor source: a middle-aged man with non-small cell lung cancer.

About this clonotype itself: One end of the junction fails to match germline, which may point to a read error. The V gene is TRBV9, the J gene TRBJ1-2; D remains unclear. CDR1 is SGDLS, CDR2 YYNGEE, per germline. The CDR3 consists of 15 residues. The CDR3 here is CASSGPQSPNSGSTF. Written as DNA, the CDR3 is TGTGCCAGCAGCGGACCCCAGAGTCCAAACTCTGGCTCCACCTTC.

On this clonotype itself: This could be a read error, since a much larger clone is one nucleotide away. The J gene is TRBJ2-7, the V gene TRBV20-1; weak D call: TRBD2 (5 bases). The CDR3 runs 14 residues. CDR1 and CDR2 (germline): DFQATT, SNEGSKA (reference sequence). Trimming removed 5 bases at V and 4 bases at J, with 18 bases between. The CDR3 loop is CSAPASWTSYEQYF. In DNA, the CDR3 is TGCAGTGCTCCAGCTAGCTGGACTTCATACGAGCAGTACTTC.

This clonotype was recorded many times. The chain is built from TRBV25-1 and TRBJ1-6, with D perhaps TRBD1 (5 bases). The germline V gene has CDR1 MGHDK and CDR2 SYGVNS. Trimming pared 5 bases from V and 5 bases from J, leaving 19 bases between. This CDR3 comprises 17 residues. CDR3 sequence (DNA): TGTGCCAGCAGTCTTTCAGTGGGGCACGGGAATAATTCACCCCTCCACTTT. Protein: CASSLSVGHGNNSPLHF.

This clonotype was found a few times. The chain links TRBV7-9 to TRBJ2-7; perhaps D is TRBD1 or TRBD2 (5 bases each). The V end was cut by 3 bases, the J end by 1 base, with 13 bases between. CDR1 is SEHNR and CDR2 is FQNEAQ in the germline V gene (reference sequence). This CDR3 is 15 amino acids long. CDR3 bases: TGTGCCAGCAGCTTCCCCGGGACGGAGTCCTACGAGCAGTACTTC. This gives the protein CASSFPGTESYEQYF. The whole variable domain, remainder taken from reference TRBV7-9 and TRBJ2-7, is DTGVSQNPRHKITKRGQNVTFRCDPISEHNRLYWYRQTLGQGPEFLTYFQNEAQLEKSRLLSDRFSAERPKGSFSTLEIQRTEQGDSAMYLCASSFPGTESYEQYFGPGTRLTVT.

As for this clonotype: The germline gene is not matched at one end of the junction; a read error may be the cause. The chain is built from TRBV6-5 and TRBJ2-5; either TRBD1 or TRBD2 may fit D (7 bases each). There are 16 residues in the CDR3. CDR1 is MNHEY, CDR2 SVGAGI, per germline. CDR3 protein: CASSYDSRGARETQHF. Here the CDR3 DNA reads TGTGCCAGCAGTTACGACTCCAGGGGGGCGCGGGAGACCCAGCACTTC.

The sample holds a few counts of this clonotype. The junction and the germline gene differ at one end; a read error may be behind it. The rearrangement links TRBV2 to TRBJ2-3; D not resolved. CDR1 and CDR2 from the germline V gene are SNHLY and FYNNEI. CDR3 size: 14 residues. CDR3 nucleotide sequence: TGTGCCAGCAGTGAAATAGTTCGCACAGATACGCAGTGTTTT. This gives the protein CASSEIVRTDTQCF.

The count of this clonotype is one. The junction and the germline gene differ at one end; a read error may be behind it. V and J are TRBV10-3 and TRBJ2-7, with 8 bases lining up with TRBD2. The CDR3 runs to 15 residues. Looked up from germline, CDR1 is ENHRY and CDR2 is SYGVKD. CDR3 coding DNA: TGTGCCATCAGTGCTAGCGGGTCGCTCTCCTACGAGCATTACTTC. Its protein product is CAISASGSLSYEHYF.

In its sample, this clonotype is medium-sized (0.01 to 0.1%). The chain joins TRBV6-5 to TRBJ1-3, with 7 bases fitting TRBD1. The CDR3 is 16 residues long. J lost 4 bases, V lost 4 bases, and 10 bases had no gene match. The germline CDR1 and CDR2 sequences are MNHEY and SVGAGI. CDR3: CASSFGQGEGGNTIYF. CDR3 bases: TGTGCCAGCAGTTTCGGTCAGGGGGAAGGAGGAAACACCATATATTTT.

Remarks on this clonotype: Being one base from a much bigger clone, this may be a read error. This rearrangement joins TRBV15 to TRBJ1-3, with D tentatively TRBD1 (5 bases). CDR1 is LNHNV and CDR2 is YYDKDF in the germline V gene (reference sequence). The CDR3 sequence is 12 residues long. CDR3 in amino acids: CPTREFGNTIYF. The CDR3 DNA reads TGTCCCACCAGGGAGTTTGGAAACACCATATATTTT. Complete variable domain (other parts from reference TRBV15 and TRBJ1-3): DAMVIQNPRYQVTQFGKPVTLSCSQTLNHNVMYWYQQKSSQAPKLLFHYYDKDFNNEADTPDNFQSRRPNTSFCFLDIRSPGLGDTAMYLCPTREFGNTIYFGEGSWLTVV.

The chain carries TRBV10-1 and TRBJ1-2; D gene ambiguous. The CDR3 has 13 residues. The germline CDR1 and CDR2 sequences are WNHNN and SYGVQD (reference sequence). V was pared by 0 bases and J by 13 bases, with 15 bases between. CDR3 loop: CASSESLGSRCTF. CDR3 nucleotides: TGCGCCAGCAGTGAGTCCCTGGGATCGCGCTGCACCTTC.

This clonotype has at least ten counts. This chain connects TRBV19 to TRBJ1-6; tentatively, D is TRBD1 (5 bases). Germline V gene data show CDR1 as LNHDA and CDR2 as SQIVND (reference sequence). Trimming stripped 7 bases from V and 10 bases from J, with 14 bases between. The CDR3 consists of 13 residues. The CDR3 nucleotides are TGTGCCAGTAACAGGCAGCCCAACTCACCCCTCCACTTT. It encodes CASNRQPNSPLHF.

In the case of this clonotype: At one end the junction does not follow the germline gene, possibly because of a read error. The chain recombines TRBV6-2 or TRBV6-3 with TRBJ2-1; TRBD2 agrees at 7 bases. The CDR3 length is 13 residues. CDR1 and CDR2 from the germline V gene are MNHEY and SVGEGT. CDR3 sequence: CASRAGAYNEQSF. Written as DNA, the CDR3 is TGTGCCAGTCGTGCGGGAGCCTACAATGAGCAGTCATTC.

By frequency in the sample, this clonotype is medium-sized. The V call is TRBV28, the J call TRBJ1-3; no clear D. This CDR3 is 14 amino acids long. Germline V gene sequence: CDR1 MDHEN, CDR2 SYDVKM. Trimming pared 8 bases from V and 0 bases from J, leaving 11 bases between. CDR3 sequence (DNA): TGTGCCAGCTCCCCCCGGGGCTCTGGAAACACCATATATTTT. Encoded protein: CASSPRGSGNTIYF.

This clonotype was observed many times. This rearrangement joins TRBV2 to TRBJ2-1; 7 bases are a match to TRBD1. There are 13 residues in the CDR3. Germline values: CDR1 SNHLY, CDR2 FYNNEI. V gave up 5 bases and J gave up 7 bases; unmatched junction bases: 5. CDR3 protein: CASSRTGYNEQFF. The CDR3 coding sequence is TGTGCCAGCAGTAGGACAGGTTATAATGAGCAGTTCTTC.

V and J are TRBV10-3 and TRBJ1-1, with D possibly matching TRBD1 (5 bases). Germline V CDR1 and CDR2: ENHRY, SYGVKD. The CDR3 sequence is 13 residues long. V lost 11 bases and J 7 bases, leaving 20 bases between the germline ends. CDR3 protein: CAHARNKDSEAFF. The CDR3 region has the DNA TGTGCCCACGCCCGGAACAAAGACAGTGAAGCTTTCTTT.